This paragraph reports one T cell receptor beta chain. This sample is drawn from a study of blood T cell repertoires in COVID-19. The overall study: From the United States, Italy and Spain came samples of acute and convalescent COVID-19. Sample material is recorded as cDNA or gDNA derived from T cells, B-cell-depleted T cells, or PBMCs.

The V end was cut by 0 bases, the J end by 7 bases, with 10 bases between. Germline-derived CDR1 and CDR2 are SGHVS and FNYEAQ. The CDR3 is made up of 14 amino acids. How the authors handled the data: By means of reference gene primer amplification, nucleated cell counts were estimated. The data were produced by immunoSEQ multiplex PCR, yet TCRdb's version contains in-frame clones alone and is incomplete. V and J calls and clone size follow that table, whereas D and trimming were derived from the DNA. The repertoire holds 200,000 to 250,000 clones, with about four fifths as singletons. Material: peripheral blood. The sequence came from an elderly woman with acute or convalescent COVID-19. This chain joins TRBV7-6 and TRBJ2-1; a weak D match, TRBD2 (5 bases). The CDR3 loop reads CASSLALGRNEQFF. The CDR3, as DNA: TGTGCCAGCAGCTTAGCGCTTGGGAGAAATGAGCAGTTCTTC.